The source of this T cell receptor beta chain is a study of neurological immune-mediated disorders. Unsorted libraries used 2 million PBMCs kept at -80 degrees C. Trimming stripped 0 bases from V and 8 bases from J, with 8 bases between. This CDR3 spans 13 amino acids. The germline V gene has CDR1 SGDLS and CDR2 YYNGEE. This clonotype appeared many times. The team produced cDNA through 5'RACE using 10-nucleotide random UMIs. TCRdb re-analysed the 5' RACE reads in MiXCR, keeping a single row per CDR3 protein. This table has about 95,000 distinct CDR3 sequences, around 3.3% appearing once. This sequence joins TRBV9 and TRBJ1-4; D gene unclear. The receptor was derived from a woman in her late teens or twenties with multiple sclerosis. Sequencing used PBMCs. The CDR3 sequence: CASSVAGYEKLFF. CDR3 DNA: TGTGCCAGCAGCGTAGCGGGGTACGAAAAACTGTTTTTT. Using reference TRBV9 and TRBJ1-4 for the parts outside the CDR3, the full variable domain is DSGVTQTPKHLITATGQRVTLRCSPRSGDLSVYWYQQSLDQGLQFLIQYYNGEERAKGNILERFSAQQFPDLHSELNLSSLELGDSALYFCASSVAGYEKLFFGSGTQLSVL.